The present entry profiles one T cell receptor (beta chain) with its context. Original data processing: Estimation of nucleated cell counts was performed using reference gene primer amplification. Only in-frame clones appear in the TCRdb table, and some are missing; sequencing was by immunoSEQ multiplex PCR. V and J calls and clone size are as listed in that table; D and trimming were resolved from the DNA. Of approximately 230,000 clones detected, over 70% appear once; the ten largest clones hold approximately 5.4%. The data originate from a study of blood T cell repertoires in COVID-19. Study information: Samples of COVID-19 (acute and convalescent) were obtained from the United States, Italy and Spain. PBMCs, B-cell-depleted T cells, or T cells provided the cDNA or gDNA that made up the material.

This receptor was obtained from a man aged 80 or over with acute or convalescent COVID-19. Sequenced: peripheral blood.

The CDR3 DNA follows: TGTGCCATCACCAAGGGACAGGGGGCTGAAGCTTTCTTT. Translation: CAITKGQGAEAFF. The rearrangement joins TRBV10-3 to TRBJ1-1, with 11 bases fitting TRBD1. Trimming cost V 7 bases and J 6 bases; bases outside gene matches: 4. Germline V gene sequence: CDR1 ENHRY, CDR2 SYGVKD. The CDR3 runs 13 residues.